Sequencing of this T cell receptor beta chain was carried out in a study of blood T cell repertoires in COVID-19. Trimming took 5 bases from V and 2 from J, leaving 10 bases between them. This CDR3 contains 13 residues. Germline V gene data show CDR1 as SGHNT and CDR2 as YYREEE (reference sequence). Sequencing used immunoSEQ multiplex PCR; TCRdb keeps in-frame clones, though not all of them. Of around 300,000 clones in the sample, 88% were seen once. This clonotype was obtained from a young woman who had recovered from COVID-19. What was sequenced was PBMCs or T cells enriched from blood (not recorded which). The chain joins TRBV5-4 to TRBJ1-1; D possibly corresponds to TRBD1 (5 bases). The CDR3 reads CASSLDSNTEAFF. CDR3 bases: TGTGCCAGCAGTTTAGACAGTAACACTGAAGCTTTCTTT.